This T cell receptor beta chain was captured by sequencing in a study of T-cell reconstitution after alpha-beta-depleted transplantation in children. Unique molecular identifiers were incorporated during preparation of the TCRbeta library. One entry per CDR3 protein, called by TCRdb with MiXCR from the PCR reads. The table shows just over 950,000 distinct CDR3 sequences, with around 30% occurring only once. Study results and limitations: At around two months after transplant, the alpha-beta T cells were reportedly derived from several hundred expanded clones that came from non-depleted graft cells.

In its sample, this clonotype was seen a few times. Its cognate antigen is unknown. This clonotype was sampled from a boy under three years old who had a stem cell transplant for SCID, so the T cells may come from the graft donor. Sequencing used PBMCs, mostly from graft donor cells, obtained 360 days after TCRalphabeta/CD19-depleted stem cell transplant.

CDR3 nucleotides: TGCGCCAGCAGCCAACGTGACAGAAGTAATTCACCCCTCCACTTT. It translates to CASSQRDRSNSPLHF. The genes are TRBV4-1 and TRBJ1-6; possibly TRBD1 for D (5 bases). This CDR3 has 15 residues. V lost 2 bases to trimming and J lost 6 bases, with 11 bases between them. CDR1 MGHRA and CDR2 YSYEKL come from the germline V gene.